The clone carrying this TCR beta chain was counted many times. The data were obtained in a study of early T cells in non-severe SARS-CoV-2 infection. This CDR3 has 14 residues. Trimming shortened V by 5 bases and J by 0 bases, and 10 bases separated the two germline ends. CDR1 is MNHEY, CDR2 SMNVEV, per germline (reference sequence). Attached unique molecular identifiers marked individual cDNA molecules. TCRdb independently ran MiXCR on the 5' RACE reads; one entry per CDR3 protein. The table has fewer than 25,000 distinct CDR3 sequences, 3.5% to 4.5% seen once. The chain has TRBV27 and TRBJ1-1, with a possible D match to TRBD1 (5 bases). This receptor was obtained from an adult who was a healthcare worker with PCR-confirmed SARS-CoV-2 infection or an uninfected control (not recorded which). Sequencing was carried out using whole blood. The CDR3 DNA reads TGTGCCAGCAGTAATTTGGGACTGAACACTGAAGCTTTCTTT. Its protein product is CASSNLGLNTEAFF.